The 10 T cell receptor beta chains reported below all come from one sample, sequenced in a study of T cell responses to AZD1222 COVID-19 vaccine. Profiled with immunoSEQ multiplex PCR; TCRdb holds only in-frame clones, not every one. Among some 86,000 clones listed, 88% were seen once. The source was peripheral blood, collected 28 days after the second AZD1222 dose. These receptor sequences come from an adult who received the AZD1222 COVID-19 vaccine.

This clone occurred once. This chain connects TRBV10-2 to TRBJ2-7, with D tentatively TRBD1 or TRBD2 (6 bases each). The CDR3 loop spans 15 amino acids. Trimming took 2 bases from V and 0 from J, leaving 11 bases between them. CDR1 is WSHSY, CDR2 SAAADI, per germline. The CDR3 is CASSEPEGGSYEQYF. Here the CDR3 DNA reads TGCGCCAGCAGTGAGCCAGAGGGGGGCTCCTACGAGCAGTACTTC.

The chain combines TRBV25-1 with TRBJ2-3; D uncertain. Germline-derived CDR1 and CDR2 are MGHDK and SYGVNS. The CDR3 runs 14 residues. Trimming removed 6 bases from V and 2 bases from J, with 12 bases in between. CDR3 loop: CASSSKSPTDTQYF. The CDR3 nucleotides are TGTGCCAGCAGCTCTAAAAGTCCCACAGATACGCAGTATTTT.

The chain employs TRBV19 and TRBJ1-1, with 8 nucleotides matching TRBD1. After removal of 3 bases from V and 11 bases from J, the junction contained 8 bases not matched to a gene. This CDR3 is built from 13 residues. Germline assignment: CDR1 LNHDA and CDR2 SQIVND (reference sequence). The DNA of the CDR3 is TGTGCCAGTAGTATCCAGGCAGGGGGCTTGGCTTTCTTT. Amino acids: CASSIQAGGLAFF. Variable domain in full (rest from reference TRBV19 and TRBJ1-1): DGGITQSPKYLFRKEGQNVTLSCEQNLNHDAMYWYRQDPGQGLRLIYYSQIVNDFQKGDIAEGYSVSREKKESFPLTVTSAQKNPTAFYLCASSIQAGGLAFFGQGTRLTVV.

The chain links TRBV28 to TRBJ1-1; TRBD1 agrees at 10 bases. Germline-derived CDR1 and CDR2 are MDHEN and SYDVKM. This CDR3 region has 14 residues. After removal of 10 bases from V and 0 bases from J, the junction contained 5 bases not matched to a gene. The CDR3 nucleotides are TGTGCCACCCAGGACAGGGGGATGAACACTGAAGCTTTCTTT. It yields the protein CATQDRGMNTEAFF.

V and J are TRBV6-5 and TRBJ2-1, with 7 bases fitting TRBD1. Germline lookup yields CDR1 MNHEY and CDR2 SVGAGI. Losses at the gene ends were 6 bases for V and 0 bases for J; bases not matched to a gene: 5. The CDR3 is 15 amino acids. DNA of the CDR3: TGTGCCAGCAGGCCCCGGGACAGCTCCTACAATGAGCAGTTCTTC. Encoded protein: CASRPRDSSYNEQFF.

The chain has TRBV11-3 and TRBJ2-2; perhaps TRBD1 as D (5 bases). From germline, CDR1 is SGHNT and CDR2 YENEEA. The CDR3 totals 13 residues. V lost 4 bases, J lost 6 bases, and 9 bases lay in between. The CDR3 reads CASSSGSPGELFF. CDR3 nucleotides: TGTGCCAGCAGCTCAGGGTCGCCCGGGGAGCTGTTTTTT.

This clone was observed once. The V call is TRBV4-3, the J call TRBJ1-6; no clear D gene. The length of the CDR3 is 15 residues. Per germline, CDR1 LGHNA and CDR2 YSLEER. V was cut by 0 bases and J by 9 bases, with 12 bases left in between. CDR3: CASSQDPVLSSPLHF. In nucleotides, the CDR3 is TGCGCCAGCAGCCAAGATCCAGTCCTGAGTTCACCCCTCCACTTT.

The chain combines TRBV7-8 with TRBJ2-2; the match to TRBD2 covers 7 bases. The CDR3 runs 15 residues. Germline trimming cut 1 base from V and 6 bases from J; bases unmatched to any gene: 5. Germline loops: CDR1 SGHVS, CDR2 FQNEAQ. CDR3 sequence reads: CASSLVGRAPGELFF. Here the CDR3 DNA reads TGTGCCAGCAGCTTAGTGGGGAGGGCCCCCGGGGAGCTGTTTTTT.

This clone was counted a single time. The chain combines TRBV30 with TRBJ1-6, with D unresolved. Germline loops: CDR1 GTSNPN, CDR2 SVGIG (reference sequence). The germline V and J ends were trimmed by 7 bases and 7 bases, with 11 bases remaining between them. This CDR3 comprises 12 residues. For the CDR3, the DNA is TGTGCCTCCCCCCAGATCAATTCACCCCTCCACTTT. Its protein product is CASPQINSPLHF.

The V and J genes are TRBV25-1 and TRBJ2-1, with 9 bases matching TRBD1. V was pared by 6 bases and J by 1 base, with 7 bases of the junction left unmatched. The germline V gene encodes CDR1 MGHDK and CDR2 SYGVNS. This CDR3 spans 16 amino acids. CDR3 loop: CASSRQGQGSYNEQFF. CDR3 in DNA: TGTGCCAGCAGCAGACAGGGACAGGGATCCTACAATGAGCAGTTCTTC.